The clone carrying this TCR beta chain was counted between two and nine times. Its antigen is not known. Time point given: newly diagnosed GD, antithyroid drugs for less than 3 months. PBMC-extracted RNA yielded the TCR library. This entry comes from a study of regulatory T cells in long-lasting Graves disease. Germline values: CDR1 ENHRY, CDR2 SYGVKD. V lost 2 bases and J 8 bases, leaving 27 bases between the germline ends. The CDR3 runs to 18 residues. Findings of the study overall: Persistent Graves' patients possessed reduced TCR diversity relative to recently diagnosed ones. Favoring TRBV28, TRBJ1-2 and TRBJ2-5 was a feature seen in persistent disease. Whereas roughly 1,000 public clonotypes were shared by new patients, persistent patients shared more, at some 2,500.

According to the study, TCR beta libraries were built with iRepertoire HTBI primers and CDR3-region Arm-PCR. TCRdb re-derived calls from the multiplex PCR reads in MiXCR, one entry per CDR3 protein. The data contain about 470,000 distinct CDR3 sequences, 15% of them singletons. The data also belong to a second study, concerning T cells in Graves' hyperthyroidism and ophthalmopathy. That report notes: Most thyroid clonotypes expanded above 0.001 were also detected in blood.

Here the sequenced sample was peripheral blood mononuclear cells (PBMCs), taken at new diagnosis, from a patient treated with antithyroid drugs. This TCR was recovered from a woman in her twenties or thirties with Graves disease. This chain links TRBV10-3 with TRBJ1-2; D perhaps matches TRBD1 (6 bases). The CDR3 spells CAISEQSDRTTLGIGYTF. The CDR3, as DNA: TGTGCCATCAGTGAGCAGTCCGACAGGACTACGTTGGGGATCGGCTACACCTTC.